A single count supports the clone carrying this T cell receptor (beta chain). In the original analysis: Estimation of nucleated cell counts was performed using reference gene primer amplification. The data were produced by immunoSEQ multiplex PCR, yet TCRdb's version contains in-frame clones alone and is incomplete. V and J calls and clone size are given by that table; D and trimming were obtained from the DNA. The sample holds 120,000 to 150,000 clones; approximately 87% are singletons and the top ten take roughly 6.6%. The sample is drawn from a study of blood T cell repertoires in COVID-19. The germline V gene has CDR1 SEHNR and CDR2 FQNEAQ (reference sequence). This CDR3 contains 13 residues. The ends were cut back, 5 bases at V and 5 bases at J, with 10 bases in the middle.

This clonotype was obtained from an elderly man with acute or convalescent COVID-19. Sequences were obtained from peripheral blood. The chain employs TRBV7-9 and TRBJ1-5, with D possibly matching TRBD1 (6 bases). This CDR3 is CASSLGQHQPQHF. The CDR3 DNA reads TGTGCCAGCAGCCTCGGACAGCATCAGCCCCAGCATTTT.